This T cell receptor (beta chain) derives from a study of T-cell reconstitution after alpha-beta-depleted transplantation in children. After removal of 9 bases from V and 2 bases from J, the junction contained 8 bases not matched to a gene. CDR3 length equals 15 residues. Germline values: CDR1 MGHDK, CDR2 SYGVNS. Unique molecular identifiers were incorporated into the prepared TCRbeta library. TCRdb redid the calling of the PCR reads with MiXCR, one entry per CDR3 protein. The sample carries about 260,000 distinct CDR3 sequences, more than 9% recorded once. Study results and caveats: The study reportedly traced alpha-beta T cells about two months after transplant to several hundred expanded graft clones. Among T cells one year after transplant, newly produced cells accounted for most counts and diversity.

Many counts were recorded for this clonotype. Its specificity is unknown. The sample in question was peripheral blood, obtained 180 days after TCRalphabeta/CD19-depleted stem cell transplant. The V and J genes are TRBV25-1 and TRBJ2-1; 9 bases match TRBD2. The sequence derives from a male patient under 10 years old who had a stem cell transplant for chronic granulomatous disease, so the T cells may come from the graft donor. CDR3 region: CASASLAGAYNEQFF. In DNA, the CDR3 is TGTGCCAGTGCCAGTTTAGCGGGGGCCTACAATGAGCAGTTCTTC.